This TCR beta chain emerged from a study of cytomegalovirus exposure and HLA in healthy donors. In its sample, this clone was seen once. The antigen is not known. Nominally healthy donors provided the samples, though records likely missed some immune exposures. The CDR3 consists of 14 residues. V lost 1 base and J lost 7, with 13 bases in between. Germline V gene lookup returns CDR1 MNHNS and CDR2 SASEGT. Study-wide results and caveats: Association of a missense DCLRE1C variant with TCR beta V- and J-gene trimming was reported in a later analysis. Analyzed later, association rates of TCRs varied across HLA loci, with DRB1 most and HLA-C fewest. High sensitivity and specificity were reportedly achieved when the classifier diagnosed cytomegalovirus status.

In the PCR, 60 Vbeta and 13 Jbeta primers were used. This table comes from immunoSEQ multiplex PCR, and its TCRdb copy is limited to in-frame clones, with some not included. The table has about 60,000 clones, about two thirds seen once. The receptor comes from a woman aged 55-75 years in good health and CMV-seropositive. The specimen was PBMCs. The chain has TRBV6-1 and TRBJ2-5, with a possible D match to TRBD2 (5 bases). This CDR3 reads CASSEGEGIGTQYF. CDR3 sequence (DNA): TGTGCCAGCAGTGAAGGCGAGGGAATAGGGACCCAGTACTTC.